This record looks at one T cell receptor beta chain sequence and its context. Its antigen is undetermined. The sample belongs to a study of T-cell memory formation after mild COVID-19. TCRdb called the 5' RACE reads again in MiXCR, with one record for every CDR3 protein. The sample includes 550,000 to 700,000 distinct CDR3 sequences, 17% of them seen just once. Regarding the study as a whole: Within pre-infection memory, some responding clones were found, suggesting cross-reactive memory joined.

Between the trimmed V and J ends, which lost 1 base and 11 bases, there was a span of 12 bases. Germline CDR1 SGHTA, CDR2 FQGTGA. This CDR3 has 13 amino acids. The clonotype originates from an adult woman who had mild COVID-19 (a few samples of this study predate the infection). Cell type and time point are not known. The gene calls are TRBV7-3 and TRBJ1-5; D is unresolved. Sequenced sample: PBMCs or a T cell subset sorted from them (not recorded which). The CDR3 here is CASSLIPGAAQHF. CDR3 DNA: TGTGCCAGCAGCTTAATTCCCGGTGCGGCCCAGCATTTT.